The next 7 T cell receptor beta chains were all read from a single sample in a study of T cells after yellow fever vaccination. TCRdb fed the 5' RACE reads into MiXCR, producing one record per CDR3 protein. Of 120,000 or so distinct CDR3 sequences in the sample, about 8.8% are singletons; the top ten hold approximately 37%. Specimen: CD8+ T cells sorted from PBMCs, collected on the day of the yellow fever booster vaccination. These receptors were collected from a man aged 18 to 35 who received the YFV17D yellow fever vaccine.

This clonotype was found a few times. The V gene is TRBV15, the J gene TRBJ2-3, with a possible D match to TRBD1 (6 bases). The germline V gene encodes CDR1 LNHNV and CDR2 YYDKDF (reference sequence). Trimming removed 6 bases at V and 0 bases at J, with 25 bases between. The CDR3 extends over 19 amino acids. In nucleotides, the CDR3 is TGTGCCACCAGACCTACCCCCGGGACAATCCCTCTTAGCACAGATACGCAGTATTTT. Protein product: CATRPTPGTIPLSTDTQYF.

The chain combines TRBV19 with TRBJ2-6; D not certain. The length of the CDR3 is 16 residues. Per the germline V gene, CDR1 is LNHDA and CDR2 is SQIVND (reference sequence). V gave up 2 bases and J gave up 0 bases, with 8 bases separating them. The CDR3 sequence is CASSIPYTSGANVLTF. CDR3 DNA sequence: TGTGCCAGTAGTATACCGTATACCTCTGGGGCCAACGTCCTGACTTTC. The variable domain in full, completed from reference TRBV19 and TRBJ2-6, reads DGGITQSPKYLFRKEGQNVTLSCEQNLNHDAMYWYRQDPGQGLRLIYYSQIVNDFQKGDIAEGYSVSREKKESFPLTVTSAQKNPTAFYLCASSIPYTSGANVLTFGAGSRLTVL.

The chain combines TRBV5-1 with TRBJ1-1; maybe TRBD1 (5 bases). Between the trimmed V and J ends, which lost 4 bases and 8 bases, there was a span of 12 bases. Germline values: CDR1 SGHRS, CDR2 YFSETQ. The CDR3 covers 12 residues. The CDR3 DNA follows: TGCGCCAGCAGCGGACCCCCAGGGGAAGCTTTCTTT. Translation gives CASSGPPGEAFF.

This clonotype was counted at least ten times. The V call is TRBV2, the J call TRBJ2-1, with 7 bases that match TRBD1. After removal of 9 bases from V and 5 bases from J, the junction contained 7 bases not matched to a gene. Germline values: CDR1 SNHLY, CDR2 FYNNEI. This CDR3 contains 13 residues. CDR3 sequence (DNA): TGTGCCAGTTCGCCAGGGGGAAACAATGAGCAGTTCTTC. The encoded protein is CASSPGGNNEQFF.

This clonotype was counted many times. The gene calls are TRBV7-9 and TRBJ2-1, with 8 nucleotides matching TRBD1. Germline values: CDR1 SEHNR, CDR2 FQNEAQ (reference sequence). V was pared by 6 bases and J by 8 bases, with 12 bases of the junction left unmatched. The CDR3 length is 15 residues. The CDR3 region is CASSQDRGRADEQFF. DNA for the CDR3: TGTGCCAGCAGTCAAGACAGGGGTAGGGCGGATGAGCAGTTCTTC.

This clonotype turned up a few times. V and J are TRBV10-3 and TRBJ2-1; D is unresolved. CDR3 length equals 12 residues. The germline gives CDR1 ENHRY, CDR2 SYGVKD. V was trimmed by 0 bases and J by 7 bases, leaving 4 bases between them. The CDR3 nucleotides read TGTGCCATCAGTGAGTCGACTAATGAGCAGTTCTTC. Amino acid sequence: CAISESTNEQFF.

V is TRBV25-1 and J is TRBJ2-3, with D possibly matching TRBD1 (6 bases). The V end was cut by 2 bases, the J end by 6 bases, with 15 bases between. The germline V gene has CDR1 MGHDK and CDR2 SYGVNS. The CDR3 consists of 15 residues. The DNA for the CDR3 is TGTGCCAGCAGTGAAGGGGGCCTGCAATCCGATACGCAGTATTTT. Protein sequence: CASSEGGLQSDTQYF.